The sequence of this T cell receptor beta chain was determined in a study of shared clonotypes between healthy human individuals. The study's findings and limits: Estimated clonotype richness was generally higher in naive than memory subsets.

The table came from immunoSEQ multiplex PCR; TCRdb's copy has only in-frame clones and leaves some out. The table has 980,000 or so clones, approximately 76% seen once; the top ten hold around 1.4%. Trimming removed 5 bases from V and 0 bases from J, with 2 bases in between. Germline V lookup: CDR1 SGHDN, CDR2 FVKESK. The CDR3 runs 13 residues. About this clone: As yet, its antigen is unknown.

The sample consisted of memory CD4+ T cells sorted from blood. Subset defined: CD45RA-negative fraction. The V gene is TRBV14, the J gene TRBJ2-6; D gene unclear. This receptor was identified in a young man in good health. This CDR3 reads CASSTSGANVLTF. CDR3 in DNA: TGTGCCAGCAGCACCTCTGGGGCCAACGTCCTGACTTTC. Using reference TRBV14 and TRBJ2-6 for the parts outside the CDR3, the full variable domain is EAGVTQFPSHSVIEKGQTVTLRCDPISGHDNLYWYRRVMGKEIKFLLHFVKESKQDESGMPNNRFLAERTGGTYSTLKVQPAELEDSGVYFCASSTSGANVLTFGAGSRLTVL.